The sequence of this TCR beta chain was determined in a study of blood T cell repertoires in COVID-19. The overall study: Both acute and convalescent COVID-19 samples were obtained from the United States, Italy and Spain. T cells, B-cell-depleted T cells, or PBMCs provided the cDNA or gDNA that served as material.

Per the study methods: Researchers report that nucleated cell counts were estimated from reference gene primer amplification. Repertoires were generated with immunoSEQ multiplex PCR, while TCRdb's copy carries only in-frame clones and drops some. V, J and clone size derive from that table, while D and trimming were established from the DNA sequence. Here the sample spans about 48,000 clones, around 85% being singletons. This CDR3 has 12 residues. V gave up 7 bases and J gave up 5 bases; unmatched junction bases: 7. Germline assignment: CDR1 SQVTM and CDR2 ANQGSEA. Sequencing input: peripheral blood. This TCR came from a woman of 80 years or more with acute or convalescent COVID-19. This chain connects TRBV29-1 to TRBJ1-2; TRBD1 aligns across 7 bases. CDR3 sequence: CSAADRVYGYTF. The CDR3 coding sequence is TGCAGCGCGGCCGACAGGGTGTATGGCTACACCTTC.